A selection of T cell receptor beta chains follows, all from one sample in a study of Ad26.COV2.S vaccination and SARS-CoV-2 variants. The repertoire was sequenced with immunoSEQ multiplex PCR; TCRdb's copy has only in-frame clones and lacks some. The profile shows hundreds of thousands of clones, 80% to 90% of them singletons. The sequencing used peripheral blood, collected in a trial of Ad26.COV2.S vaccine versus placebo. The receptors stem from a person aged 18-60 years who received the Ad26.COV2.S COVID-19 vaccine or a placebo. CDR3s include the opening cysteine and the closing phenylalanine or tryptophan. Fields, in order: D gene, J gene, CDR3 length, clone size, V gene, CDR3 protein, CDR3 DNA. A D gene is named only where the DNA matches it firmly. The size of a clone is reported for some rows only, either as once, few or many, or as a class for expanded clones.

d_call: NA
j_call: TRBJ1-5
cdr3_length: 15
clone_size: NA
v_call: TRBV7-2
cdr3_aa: CASTGWGDSNQPQHF
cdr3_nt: TGTGCCAGCACAGGGTGGGGAGATAGCAATCAGCCCCAGCATTTT

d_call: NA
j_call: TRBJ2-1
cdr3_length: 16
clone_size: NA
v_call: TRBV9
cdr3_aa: CASSVAVQDSYNEQFF
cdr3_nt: TGTGCCAGCAGCGTAGCTGTTCAGGACTCCTACAATGAGCAGTTCTTC

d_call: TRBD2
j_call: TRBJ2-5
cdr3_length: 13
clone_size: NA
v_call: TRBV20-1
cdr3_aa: CSASSSGLETQYF
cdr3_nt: TGCAGTGCTAGTTCTAGCGGCCTGGAGACCCAGTACTTC

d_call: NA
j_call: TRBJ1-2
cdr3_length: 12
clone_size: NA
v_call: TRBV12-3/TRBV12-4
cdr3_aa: CASSLIGYGYTF
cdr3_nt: TGTGCCAGCAGTTTAATAGGGTATGGCTACACCTTC

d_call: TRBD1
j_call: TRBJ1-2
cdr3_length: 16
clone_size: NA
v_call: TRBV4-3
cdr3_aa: CASSQAHPGTGYGYTF
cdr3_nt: TGCGCCAGCAGCCAAGCCCACCCAGGGACAGGGTATGGCTACACCTTC

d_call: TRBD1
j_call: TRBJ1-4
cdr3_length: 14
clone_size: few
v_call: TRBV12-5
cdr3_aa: CASGIGTGGEKLFF
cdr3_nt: TGTGCTAGTGGTATCGGGACAGGGGGCGAAAAACTGTTTTTT

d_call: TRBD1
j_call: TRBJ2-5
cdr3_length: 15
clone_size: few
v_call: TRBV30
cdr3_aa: CASRYGTVTQETQYF
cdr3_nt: TGTGCCTCACGCTACGGGACAGTAACACAAGAGACCCAGTACTTC

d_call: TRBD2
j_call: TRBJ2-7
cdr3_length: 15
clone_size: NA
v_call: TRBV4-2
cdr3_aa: CASSQEVAGGGEQYF
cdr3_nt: TGTGCCAGCAGCCAAGAAGTAGCGGGAGGAGGCGAGCAGTACTTC

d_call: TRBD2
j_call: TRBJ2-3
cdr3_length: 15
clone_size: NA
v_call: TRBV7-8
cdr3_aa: CASSPQSGGRYTQYF
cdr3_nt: TGTGCCAGCAGCCCCCAATCGGGAGGGCGATATACGCAGTATTTT

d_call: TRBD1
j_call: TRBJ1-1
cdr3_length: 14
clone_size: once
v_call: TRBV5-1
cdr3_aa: CASNRGEVNTEAFF
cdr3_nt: TGCGCCAGCAACAGGGGGGAAGTGAACACTGAAGCTTTCTTT

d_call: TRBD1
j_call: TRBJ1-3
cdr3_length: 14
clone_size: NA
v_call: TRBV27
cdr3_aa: CASRPQGAGNTIYF
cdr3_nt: TGTGCCAGCAGACCACAGGGGGCTGGAAACACCATATATTTT

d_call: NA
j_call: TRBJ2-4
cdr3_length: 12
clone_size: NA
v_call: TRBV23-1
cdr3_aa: CARYPAKNIQYF
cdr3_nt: TGCGCCAGATACCCAGCCAAAAACATTCAGTACTTC

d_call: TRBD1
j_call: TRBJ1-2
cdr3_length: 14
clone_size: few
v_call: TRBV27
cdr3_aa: CASRHRDSYYGYTF
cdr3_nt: TGTGCCAGCAGACACCGGGACAGCTACTATGGCTACACCTTC

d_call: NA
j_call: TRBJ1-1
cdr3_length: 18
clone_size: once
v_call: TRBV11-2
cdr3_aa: CASSPRGRANFMNTEAFF
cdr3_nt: TGTGCCAGCAGCCCTAGAGGCAGGGCAAATTTCATGAACACTGAAGCTTTCTTT

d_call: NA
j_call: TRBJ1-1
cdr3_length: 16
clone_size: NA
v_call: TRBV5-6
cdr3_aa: CASSPPGRGLNTEAFF
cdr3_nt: TGTGCCAGCAGCCCTCCCGGGAGAGGGTTGAACACTGAAGCTTTCTTT

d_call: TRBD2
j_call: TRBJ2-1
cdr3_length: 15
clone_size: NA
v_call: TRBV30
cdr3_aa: CAWSEGRGPHNEQFF
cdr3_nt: TGTGCCTGGAGTGAGGGGAGGGGCCCCCACAATGAGCAGTTCTTC

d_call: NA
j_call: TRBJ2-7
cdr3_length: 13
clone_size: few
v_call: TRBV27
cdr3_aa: CASSLYPLGEQYF
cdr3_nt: TGTGCCAGCAGTTTATACCCCCTGGGCGAGCAGTACTTC

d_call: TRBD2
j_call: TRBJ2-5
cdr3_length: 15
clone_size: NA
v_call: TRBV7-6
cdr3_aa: CASSWELAGGETQYF
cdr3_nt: TGTGCCAGCAGCTGGGAACTAGCGGGAGGGGAGACCCAGTACTTC

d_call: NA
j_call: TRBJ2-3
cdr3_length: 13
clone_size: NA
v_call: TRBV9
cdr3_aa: CASSVNPTDTQYF
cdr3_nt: TGTGCCAGCAGCGTAAACCCCACAGATACGCAGTATTTT

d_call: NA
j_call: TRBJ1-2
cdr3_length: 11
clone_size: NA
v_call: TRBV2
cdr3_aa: CAKTENYGYTF
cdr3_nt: TGTGCCAAGACAGAGAACTATGGCTACACCTTC

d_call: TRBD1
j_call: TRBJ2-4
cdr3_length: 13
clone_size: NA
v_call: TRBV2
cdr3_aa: CASTGGLRNIQYF
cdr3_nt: TGTGCCAGCACAGGGGGCCTCAGGAACATTCAGTACTTC

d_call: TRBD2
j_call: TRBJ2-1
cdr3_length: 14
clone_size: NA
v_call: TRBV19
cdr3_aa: CASSGLAGVREQFF
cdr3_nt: TGTGCCAGTAGCGGACTAGCGGGAGTCCGGGAGCAGTTCTTC

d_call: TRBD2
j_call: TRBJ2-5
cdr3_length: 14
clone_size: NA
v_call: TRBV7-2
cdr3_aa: CASSLRGGTETQYF
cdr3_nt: TGTGCCAGCAGCTTGCGGGGGGGTACGGAGACCCAGTACTTC

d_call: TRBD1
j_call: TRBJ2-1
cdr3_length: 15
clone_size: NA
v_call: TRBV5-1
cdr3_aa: CASSIQGASSDEQFF
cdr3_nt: TGCGCCAGCAGCATACAGGGGGCGTCTTCTGATGAGCAGTTCTTC

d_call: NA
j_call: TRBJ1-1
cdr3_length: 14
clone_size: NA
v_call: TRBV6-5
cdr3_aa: CASSYSYENTEAFF
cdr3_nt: TGTGCCAGCAGTTACTCTTACGAGAACACTGAAGCTTTCTTT

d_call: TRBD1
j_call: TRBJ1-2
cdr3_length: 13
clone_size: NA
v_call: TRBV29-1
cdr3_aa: CSVEDRVVYGYTF
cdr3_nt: TGCAGCGTAGAGGACAGGGTGGTCTATGGCTACACCTTC

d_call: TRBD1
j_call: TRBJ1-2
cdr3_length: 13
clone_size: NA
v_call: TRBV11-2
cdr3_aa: CASRRTGEDGYTF
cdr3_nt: TGTGCCAGCAGGCGGACAGGGGAAGATGGCTACACCTTC

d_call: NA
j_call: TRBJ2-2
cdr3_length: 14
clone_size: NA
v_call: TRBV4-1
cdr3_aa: CASSQVFGAGELFF
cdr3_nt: TGCGCCAGCAGCCAAGTATTCGGAGCAGGGGAGCTGTTTTTT

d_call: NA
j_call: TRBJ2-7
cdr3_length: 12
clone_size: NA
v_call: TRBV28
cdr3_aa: CASSLGIYEQYF
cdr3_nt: TGTGCCAGCAGCCTCGGGATCTACGAGCAGTACTTC

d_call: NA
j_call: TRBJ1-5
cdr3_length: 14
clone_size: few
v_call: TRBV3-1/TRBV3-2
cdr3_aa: CASSQNWVNQPQHF
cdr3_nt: TGTGCCAGCAGCCAAAACTGGGTTAATCAGCCCCAGCATTTT

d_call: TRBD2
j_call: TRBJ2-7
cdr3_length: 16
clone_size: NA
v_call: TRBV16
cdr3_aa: CASSAGLAGSSYEQYF
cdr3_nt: TGTGCCAGCAGCGCGGGACTAGCGGGTAGCTCCTACGAGCAGTACTTC

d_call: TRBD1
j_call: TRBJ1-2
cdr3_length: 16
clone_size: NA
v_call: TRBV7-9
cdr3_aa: CASSLRGTGNANGYTF
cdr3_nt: TGTGCCAGCAGCTTAAGGGGGACAGGGAATGCAAATGGCTACACCTTC

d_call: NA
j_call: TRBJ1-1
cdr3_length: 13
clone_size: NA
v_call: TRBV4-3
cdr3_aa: CASSQTGNTEAFF
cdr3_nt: TGCGCCAGCAGCCAGACAGGGAACACTGAAGCTTTCTTT

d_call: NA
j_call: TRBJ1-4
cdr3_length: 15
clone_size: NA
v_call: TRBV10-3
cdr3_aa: CAISESRGVGEKLFF
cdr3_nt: TGTGCCATCAGTGAGTCGCGCGGGGTGGGGGAAAAACTGTTTTTT

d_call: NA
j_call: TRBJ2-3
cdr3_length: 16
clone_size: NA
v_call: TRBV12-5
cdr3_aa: CASGLVSGLRTDTQYF
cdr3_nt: TGTGCTAGTGGTTTGGTAAGTGGACTCCGCACAGATACGCAGTATTTT

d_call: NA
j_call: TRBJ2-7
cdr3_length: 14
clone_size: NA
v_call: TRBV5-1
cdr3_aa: CASSAFPLPNEQYF
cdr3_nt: TGCGCCAGCAGCGCCTTCCCTCTCCCCAACGAGCAGTACTTC

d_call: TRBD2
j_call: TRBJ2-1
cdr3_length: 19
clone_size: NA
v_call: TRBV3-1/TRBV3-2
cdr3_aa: CASSPLGLAGSPSYNEQFF
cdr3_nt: TGTGCCAGCAGCCCCCTCGGGCTAGCGGGATCCCCCTCCTACAATGAGCAGTTCTTC

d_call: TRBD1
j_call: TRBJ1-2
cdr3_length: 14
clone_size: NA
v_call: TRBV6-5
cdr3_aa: CASRKTGTGDGYTF
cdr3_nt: TGTGCCAGCAGGAAGACCGGGACAGGGGATGGCTACACCTTC

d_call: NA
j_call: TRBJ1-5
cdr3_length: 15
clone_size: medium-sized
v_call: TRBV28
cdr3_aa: CASSFGQGLNQPQHF
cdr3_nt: TGTGCCAGCAGTTTCGGGCAGGGACTTAATCAGCCCCAGCATTTT

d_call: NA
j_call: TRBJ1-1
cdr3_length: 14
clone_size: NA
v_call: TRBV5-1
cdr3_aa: CASSLEAGNTEAFF
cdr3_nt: TGCGCCAGCAGCTTGGAGGCGGGGAACACTGAAGCTTTCTTT

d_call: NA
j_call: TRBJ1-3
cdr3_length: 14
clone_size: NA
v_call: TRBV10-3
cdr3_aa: CAISEGGSGNTIYF
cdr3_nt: TGTGCCATCAGTGAAGGGGGTTCTGGAAACACCATATATTTT

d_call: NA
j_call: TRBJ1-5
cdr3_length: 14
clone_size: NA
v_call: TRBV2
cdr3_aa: CASRGARVGQPQHF
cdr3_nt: TGTGCCAGCCGTGGGGCCAGGGTAGGCCAGCCCCAGCATTTT

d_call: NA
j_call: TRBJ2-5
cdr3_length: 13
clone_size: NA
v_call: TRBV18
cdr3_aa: CASSLRIQETQYF
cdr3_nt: TGTGCCAGCTCTCTCAGAATCCAAGAGACCCAGTACTTC

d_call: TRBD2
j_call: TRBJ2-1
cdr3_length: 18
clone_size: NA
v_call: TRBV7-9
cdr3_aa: CASSSTKTGGEWNHEQFF
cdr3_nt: TGTGCCAGCAGCTCAACCAAAACCGGGGGGGAGTGGAACCATGAGCAGTTCTTC

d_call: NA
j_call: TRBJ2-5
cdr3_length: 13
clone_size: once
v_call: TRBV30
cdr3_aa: CAWRASPGGTQYF
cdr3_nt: TGTGCCTGGAGGGCCTCCCCGGGCGGGACCCAGTACTTC

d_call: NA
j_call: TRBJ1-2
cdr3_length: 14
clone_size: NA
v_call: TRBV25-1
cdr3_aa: CASSRPGGNYGYTF
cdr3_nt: TGTGCCAGCAGCCGCCCGGGGGGGAACTATGGCTACACCTTC